The text below deals with one TCR beta chain. Its antigen is not yet known. Within one base of it there is no much larger clone, and no base qualities were kept. Library preparation employed the immunoSEQ multiplex PCR assay. For the multiplex PCR, a mixture combining 60 forward primers for TCR Vbeta segments and 13 reverse primers for TCR Jbeta segments was used. A multiplex PCR assay on genomic DNA amplified the CDR3 region of rearranged TCR beta genes. The amplified TCR beta libraries were sequenced on the Illumina HiSeq System as 87-base-pair reads. As for how the authors treated the data: Across the 670 or so repertoires, a later analysis counted some 81 million unique TCR beta chains, some 11 million of which were shared by at least two donors. Raw reads were error-corrected and collapsed into unique sequences with a nearest-neighbor algorithm that merged closely related sequences to remove PCR and sequencing errors. Alignment of CDR3 sequences to IMGT reference sequences was used to assign V, D and J gene segments. For a sequence to be retained, at least a six-nucleotide match to both a V gene segment and a J gene segment was required. A rearrangement counted as productive if the CDR3 had no stop codons and remained in frame with V and J, and every other rearrangement counted as non-productive. Following IMGT convention, CDR3 was defined as the stretch from the second conserved V-encoded cysteine to the conserved J-encoded phenylalanine. In an earlier analysis of around 640 of the donors, sequences lacking an unambiguous match to a single V gene segment were excluded. In an earlier analysis of several hundred of the donors, V segments were called functional above 56.7% productive rearrangements and were called segregating when the between-donor standard deviation exceeded 5%. A statistical classification framework was developed to diagnose cytomegalovirus status using the catalog of TCR beta chain sequences. In a later analysis, V and J genes were assigned by comparing TCR nucleotide sequences against IMGT/GENE-DB human TR gene sequences. A later analysis assigned CDR3 sequences and most-parsimonious VDJ recombination scenarios with the TCRdist pipeline. In a later analysis, each TCR beta chain was defined by its CDR3 amino acid sequence together with its V-gene family, and reads without a unique V-gene family were excluded. As a way to deal with suspected cross-contamination and a sequencing artifact, a later analysis dropped 450 to 600 nucleotide sequences that were highly shared and had low generation probability. A later analysis calculated a clonal expansion index for each public chain from normalized within-repertoire ranks of inferred template counts. Generation probabilities in a later analysis came from a VDJ recombination model fitted to out-of-frame rearrangements, and those results were checked against IGoR. Hypergeometric tests were used in a later analysis to score TCR-TCR, TCR-HLA and TCR-CMV co-occurrence, with a repertoire-size bias correction applied to the TCR pairs. False discovery rates were estimated in a later analysis by permuting HLA or CMV assignments 20 times. In a later analysis, co-occurring TCRs were grouped using DBSCAN, with TCRdist sequence similarity added in when clustering inside HLA-allele-positive subsets. Repertoires with fewer than 30,000 or more than 120,000 public chains were left out of co-occurrence clustering, as were about five repertoires with anomalous nucleotide sharing. TCRdb provides this immuneACCESS table in a form limited to in-frame rearrangements. Some clones are lacking; in checked studies, under half of them reflect an unresolved V gene, and why the rest are absent is not known. V, J and clone size derive from that table, while D and trimming were established from the DNA sequence. The sample yields about 160,000 clones; around 88% were counted once. About 0.93% of the sample comes from the top ten.

V loses 0 bases at its end and J loses 8 bases; junction bases beyond the gene matches: 10. The CDR3 runs 17 residues from the cysteine to the phenylalanine. Only CDR3 DNA is held: 51 bases, read in frame from base 1. The germline V gene sets CDR1 to MRHNA and CDR2 to SNTAGT. The sample belongs to a study of cytomegalovirus exposure and HLA in healthy donors (dated by TCRdb to about 2017). With respect to the entire study: An earlier analysis of roughly 570 of the donors reported 276 Gb of sequence data and some 110 million unique TCR beta sequences obtained from some 170 million T cells. About 300 gigabases of sequencing data and around 85 million unique TCR sequences made up an early release that covered approximately 700 HLA-typed donors. Of the 398 genotyped donors, about 80% fell in the genetic ancestry cluster associated with self-reported Caucasian donors. The aim of the study was to test whether cataloging public T cell receptors could identify signatures of past pathogen exposure. The T cell repertoires of 666 subjects were profiled by immunosequencing and related to cytomegalovirus serostatus. Along with the approximately 700-subject first cohort, a separate validation cohort of around 120 different subjects was used. The study combined high-throughput TCR immunosequencing, statistical association of individual TCRs with disease status, and machine learning to predict cytomegalovirus infection status. A later analysis re-analyzed previously published TCR beta repertoires from 660 or so donors and added high-resolution HLA genotyping to study TCR occurrence patterns. Rather than using new phenotypic data, the later analysis identified candidate immune exposures from TCR beta sequences and from how often those sequences occurred across donors. An earlier analysis of 587 of the donors used high-throughput TCR beta sequencing to judge whether each TCR beta V gene segment behaved as functional or pseudogenic. Donor age, sex, ethnicity and CMV serostatus were collected together with the repertoire data. In a later genetic analysis, genome-wide SNP genotypes for 398 of the 666 donors were used, and that subset was treated as a discovery cohort. Every discovery cohort repertoire had been produced on one sequencing platform. Both class I and class II loci were covered by HLA typing, at four-digit resolution. Typing coverage varied by locus: roughly 629-640 donors for A, B, C, DRB1 and DQB1; some 520 for DQA1; approximately 570 for DPA1; under 490 for DPB1. Roughly five DR-DQ haplotypes were handled as single units for association and clustering because linkage in the cohort was strong. On average, roughly 250,000 unique TCR beta nucleotide sequences were sequenced per donor among 398 genotyped donors of the cohort, with roughly 18% of those sequences being non-productive.

Findings and caveats that apply to the study as a whole: The classifier was reported to diagnose cytomegalovirus status with high specificity and sensitivity in both the original and validation cohorts. Compared with the 666-donor mean, donors in an Asian-associated ancestry cluster had fewer N-insertions in productive TCRs, according to a later genetic analysis. Some IMGT-functional V segments, including TRBV6-2 and TRBV6-3, could not be told apart with the 87-base-pair reads, so those segments were excluded. In a later analysis, the rate of TCR association differed among HLA loci, with DRB1 alleles having the most associated TCRs and HLA-C alleles having the fewest. In this cohort, only TCR beta chains were sequenced, and detectable features were limited by the absence of alpha or paired-chain data. It was suggested by the authors that the approach could potentially be generalized to other disease states and immunological phenotypes. An earlier analysis of some 560 of the donors showed that most TCR beta V segments appeared in productive rearrangements either about 90% or about 30% of the time, which broadly matched IMGT annotations. Several of the top co-occurrence clusters appeared to be linked to parvovirus B19, influenza, CMV and Epstein-Barr virus, according to a later analysis. Most TCR sequences were seen in very few donors, while some public TCRs were found in many individuals. The study listed 150 to 200 TCR beta chains as associated with cytomegalovirus. When HLA alleles, especially DR and DQ, strongly co-occurred, attributing TCR associations to individual alleles was difficult. The earlier analysis of approximately 590 of the donors excluded fewer than 20 rarely observed V segments, including chromosome 9 orphons, because counts were too low. Roughly uniform sequencing depth across donors was assumed in presence/absence analyses, although this assumption may not hold. Because HLA typing was missing for some donors at each locus, association tests included only the typed subset. A group of highly shared sequence variants was considered likely to be a technical artifact of the sequencing pipeline. The only immune exposure information available for the cohort was CMV serostatus. In a later genetic analysis, a missense DCLRE1C variant was associated with V-gene and J-gene trimming of TCR beta chains, and the association was replicated in an independent cohort. In a later analysis, HLA-associated TCR beta chains were found to be more clonally expanded and to have lower generation probabilities than equally common non-associated chains. According to a later analysis, most CMV-associated TCR beta chains appeared to be HLA-restricted, and the HLA associations seemed to be driven largely by CMV exposure. In vitro tests confirmed that a few of the cytomegalovirus-associated TCR beta chains recognize cytomegalovirus antigens. At a false discovery rate of 0.05, a later analysis linked fewer than 20,000 TCR beta sequences to specific HLA alleles. A further reported finding was that TCR beta sequences accurately predicted the HLA-A and HLA-B alleles for most subjects in the first cohort. Correlated functional status among segregating V segments might be attributable to linkage disequilibrium, but an unknown experimental factor could not be ruled out.

The cohort consisted of 650 to 700 healthy bone marrow donors. At the time of sampling, all cohort members were nominally healthy, though unrecorded immune exposures were likely present. The donor tested CMV seronegative and was one of the 352 seronegative cohort members. A peripheral blood sample was provided by each donor, and peripheral blood mononuclear cells were used for TCR beta sequencing. The Qiagen DNeasy Blood Extraction Kit was used to extract genomic DNA from the blood cell samples. The sequenced material came from PBMCs. This sequence was found in a woman younger than 45 in good health and CMV-seronegative. The rearranged chain carries TRBV6-4 and TRBJ2-2; TRBD2 fits 9 bases in the junction. Here the CDR3 is given as CASSDSPLAGISGELFF. In nucleotide form, the sequence is TGTGCCAGCAGTGACTCCCCCCTAGCGGGGATATCTGGGGAGCTGTTTTTT.